The 24 T cell receptor beta chains below were found in one sample sequenced in a study of blood T cell repertoires in COVID-19. This table comes from immunoSEQ multiplex PCR, and its TCRdb copy is limited to in-frame clones, with some not included. The table shows 130,000 to 150,000 clones, with 80% to 90% occurring only once. The sample taken for sequencing was peripheral blood. The receptors were gathered from a woman aged 45-65 years with acute or convalescent COVID-19.

The V and J genes are TRBV3-1 (or the pseudogene TRBV3-2) and TRBJ1-5; TRBD1 matches 8 bases. After removal of 4 bases from V and 4 bases from J, the junction contained 9 bases not matched to a gene. Germline lookup yields CDR1 LGHDT and CDR2 YNNKEL (reference sequence). The CDR3 consists of 16 residues. The CDR3 reads CASSRPGQEGNQPQHF. The CDR3 DNA is TGTGCCAGCAGCCGTCCGGGACAGGAGGGGAATCAGCCCCAGCATTTT.

The count of this clone is one. This chain connects TRBV9 to TRBJ1-3; 8 bases are a match to TRBD1. The CDR3 is 16 residues long. Trimming took 4 bases from V and 2 from J; bases not matched to a gene: 8. CDR1 and CDR2 (germline): SGDLS, YYNGEE. The CDR3 region is CASSPTTDRAGNTIYF. As DNA, the CDR3 is TGTGCCAGCAGCCCAACGACGGACAGGGCTGGAAACACCATATATTTT.

The chain is built from TRBV2 and TRBJ1-6; the D gene is possibly TRBD1 (5 bases). The V gene's germline CDR1 is SNHLY and CDR2 FYNNEI. The CDR3 is 15 amino acids. V was trimmed by 1 base and J by 5 bases, leaving 9 bases between them. For the CDR3, the DNA is TGTGCCAGCAGTGAAGGGGGCCTACATAATTCACCCCTCCACTTT. Protein sequence: CASSEGGLHNSPLHF.

The CDR3 protein is CASSLLSVTVTMNTEAFF. The CDR3 DNA reads TGTGCCAGCAGCTTGCTCTCGGTGACAGTTACTATGAACACTGAAGCTTTCTTT. The rearrangement joins TRBV5-6 to TRBJ1-1; D is possibly TRBD1 (5 bases). The CDR3 has 18 amino acids. The germline gives CDR1 SGHDT, CDR2 YYEEEE. V dropped 1 base and J dropped 0 bases, with 19 bases sitting between them.

CDR3 coding DNA: TGCAGCGTTGTCAGGGGGCAAGAGACCCAGTACTTC. It codes for CSVVRGQETQYF. The chain employs TRBV29-1 and TRBJ2-5, with TRBD1 matching 7 bases. CDR3 length: 12 residues. Germline V gene sequence: CDR1 SQVTM, CDR2 ANQGSEA. The V and J ends lost 4 bases and 2 bases, in that order; junction bases with no gene match: 1.

V is TRBV29-1 and J is TRBJ1-2, with D possibly matching TRBD1 (6 bases). The CDR3 spans 14 residues. V was cut by 4 bases and J by 4 bases, with 16 bases left in between. Germline V gives CDR1 SQVTM, CDR2 ANQGSEA. CDR3 loop: CSVAPRGFSYGYTF. CDR3 in DNA: TGCAGCGTTGCCCCCAGGGGATTTAGCTATGGCTACACCTTC.

The rearrangement links TRBV4-2 to TRBJ2-7; 12 bases line up with TRBD2. After removal of 4 bases from V and 0 bases from J, the junction contained 7 bases not matched to a gene. The germline gives CDR1 LGHNA, CDR2 YNFKEQ. CDR3 length: 17 residues. The CDR3 nucleotides read TGTGCCAGCAGCCTAGCTGGACTAGCGGGGAGCTCCTACGAGCAGTACTTC. Its translation is CASSLAGLAGSSYEQYF.

The V call is TRBV7-6, the J call TRBJ2-6; maybe TRBD1 (6 bases). The V and J ends lost 0 bases and 1 base respectively, with 16 bases between them. CDR1 is SGHVS and CDR2 is FNYEAQ in the germline V gene. The CDR3 extends over 19 amino acids. CDR3 in amino acids: CASSLARTANLSGANVLTF. In DNA form, the CDR3 reads TGTGCCAGCAGCTTAGCGAGGACAGCAAACCTATCTGGGGCCAACGTCCTGACTTTC.

The CDR3 nucleotides are TGTGCCAGCTCACCAGAGACAGGGGTCTATGGCTACACCTTC. This translates into CASSPETGVYGYTF. The J gene is TRBJ1-2, the V gene TRBV18; 8 bases line up with TRBD1. The CDR3 loop spans 14 amino acids. Trimming cost V 2 bases and J 4 bases; bases outside gene matches: 3. Germline lookup yields CDR1 KGHSH and CDR2 LQKENI.

The chain has TRBV16 and TRBJ2-1; TRBD2 might be the D (6 bases). Germline assignment: CDR1 KGHSY and CDR2 FQNENV. V lost 2 bases and J lost 15, with 14 bases in between. CDR3 length: 12 amino acids. CDR3 sequence (DNA): TGTGCCAGCAGCCAACAGGAGGGCCGTGGGTTCTTC. Translation: CASSQQEGRGFF.

CDR3 region: CASSPPFGGRGGEQFF. CDR3 sequence (DNA): TGTGCCAGCAGCCCTCCCTTCGGAGGGAGAGGCGGTGAGCAGTTCTTC. The J gene is TRBJ2-1, the V gene TRBV3-1 (or the pseudogene TRBV3-2); weak D call: TRBD2 (6 bases). CDR1 LGHDT and CDR2 YNNKEL come from the germline V gene (reference sequence). The CDR3 covers 16 residues. V lost 4 bases and J lost 9, with 22 bases in between.

The chain has TRBV12-3 or TRBV12-4 and TRBJ1-2; 8 nucleotides line up with TRBD1. Unmatched junction bases numbered 5, after V lost 4 bases and J lost 7 bases. The CDR3 is made up of 13 amino acids. CDR3 coding DNA: TGTGCCAGCAGTTCGACAGGGGCCGGTGGCTACACCTTC. This translates into CASSSTGAGGYTF.

This chain joins TRBV3-1 (or the pseudogene TRBV3-2) and TRBJ1-6; weak D call: TRBD1 (6 bases). Looked up from germline, CDR1 is LGHDT and CDR2 is YNNKEL (reference sequence). This CDR3 comprises 16 residues. V dropped 0 bases and J dropped 14 bases, with 20 bases sitting between them. The CDR3: CASSQDYTGLRGALHF. CDR3 coding DNA: TGTGCCAGCAGCCAAGATTACACAGGGCTGCGGGGGGCCCTCCACTTT.

The rearrangement uses TRBV5-5 and TRBJ2-7; 7 positions match TRBD1. The CDR3 contains 13 residues. Germline assignment: CDR1 SGHKS and CDR2 YYEKEE (reference sequence). The V and J ends lost 5 bases and 1 base, in that order; junction bases with no gene match: 3. CDR3 sequence: CASRLTGSYEQYF. CDR3 DNA: TGTGCCAGCAGGCTGACAGGGTCCTACGAGCAGTACTTC.

This clone was seen once. The genes are TRBV6-5 and TRBJ2-2, with D possibly TRBD2 on 5 matching bases. With 0 bases removed from V and 5 bases from J, the gap between germline ends came to 13 bases. Germline assignment: CDR1 MNHEY and CDR2 SVGAGI. This CDR3 comprises 16 residues. The CDR3 spells CASSYSISVLTGELFF. DNA for the CDR3: TGTGCCAGCAGTTACTCGATTAGCGTTTTAACCGGGGAGCTGTTTTTT.

The rearrangement links TRBV21-1 to TRBJ2-3; the DNA was not compared with TRBD2, the D call given in the table. TRBV21-1 is designated a pseudogene. The CDR3 extends over 16 amino acids. The CDR3 reads CAIRGRRAVNTDTQYF. The CDR3 DNA is TGTGCCATCCGAGGACGGAGGGCCGTTAATACAGATACGCAGTATTTT.

The rearrangement joins TRBV5-1 to TRBJ2-2, with 7 bases that match TRBD1. Germline CDR1 is SGHRS and CDR2 is YFSETQ. This CDR3 has 16 amino acids. The V and J ends lost 0 bases and 6 bases, in that order; junction bases with no gene match: 8. This CDR3 reads CASSLEGGASSGELFF. The CDR3 DNA sequence: TGCGCCAGCAGCTTGGAAGGGGGCGCTTCGTCCGGGGAGCTGTTTTTT.

This clone has a single count. The V gene is TRBV29-1, the J gene TRBJ1-2, with a weak D call TRBD1 (6 bases). V lost 6 bases to trimming and J lost 4 bases, with 12 bases between them. This CDR3 region has 12 residues. Germline CDR1 is SQVTM and CDR2 is ANQGSEA. The CDR3 DNA follows: TGCAGCGTGGACTTACAGGGCTATGGCTACACCTTC. Residues: CSVDLQGYGYTF.

The chain carries TRBV24-1 and TRBJ1-1; TRBD1 is a possible D gene (5 bases). This CDR3 comprises 13 residues. Looked up from germline, CDR1 is KGHDR and CDR2 is SFDVKD. Trimming cost V 5 bases and J 5 bases, with 11 bases left between them. The CDR3 region has the DNA TGTGCCACCAGTGGTACAGGAGAGACTGAAGCTTTCTTT. The encoded protein is CATSGTGETEAFF.

This clone has only one observation. The chain couples TRBV19 to TRBJ1-2, with TRBD1 identical over 7 bases. Germline V CDR1 and CDR2: LNHDA, SQIVND (reference sequence). The CDR3 sequence is 17 residues long. V shed 5 bases and J 5 bases; nucleotides not matched to a gene: 17. In nucleotides, the CDR3 is TGTGCCAGTAGTCCAAGAGGGGGCGCGTTTCCCGTTTATGGCTACACCTTC. Residues: CASSPRGGAFPVYGYTF.

The gene calls are TRBV5-4 and TRBJ1-2, with D possibly being TRBD1 (5 bases). This CDR3 has 17 amino acids. Trimming cost V 5 bases and J 2 bases, with 22 bases left between them. Germline V gene data show CDR1 as SGHNT and CDR2 as YYREEE (reference sequence). CDR3 nucleotides: TGTGCCAGCAGTCCACACGGCGGGACCGCCCTAAACTATGGCTACACCTTC. Translating it yields CASSPHGGTALNYGYTF.

J is TRBJ1-5 and V is TRBV2, with 7 positions matching TRBD1. Germline CDR1 reads SNHLY; CDR2 reads FYNNEI. The CDR3 totals 14 residues. Trimming cost V 6 bases and J 7 bases; bases outside gene matches: 9. This CDR3 is CASSEGAVYQPQHF. The CDR3 DNA reads as TGTGCCAGCAGCGAGGGGGCGGTGTACCAGCCCCAGCATTTT. Based on the CDR3 plus reference TRBV2 and TRBJ1-5, the full variable domain is EPEVTQTPSHQVTQMGQEVILRCVPISNHLYFYWYRQILGQKVEFLVSFYNNEISEKSEIFDDQFSVERPDGSNFTLKIRSTKLEDSAMYFCASSEGAVYQPQHFGDGTRLSIL.

The V and J genes are TRBV29-1 and TRBJ1-1; 11 positions agree with TRBD1. J was trimmed by 0 bases and V by 8 bases; bases with no gene match: 11. CDR1 is SQVTM, CDR2 ANQGSEA, per germline. The CDR3 is made up of 16 amino acids. CDR3 sequence reads: CSTSDRGLLMNTEAFF. CDR3 sequence (DNA): TGCAGCACCTCGGACAGGGGGCTCTTGATGAACACTGAAGCTTTCTTT.

A single count supports this clone. The J gene is TRBJ1-1, the V gene TRBV9; D not certain. V was cut by 4 bases and J by 1 base, with 8 bases left in between. Germline lookup yields CDR1 SGDLS and CDR2 YYNGEE. The CDR3 totals 13 residues. The CDR3 sequence: CASSTQWNTEAFF. The DNA for the CDR3 is TGTGCCAGCAGCACCCAGTGGAACACTGAAGCTTTCTTT.